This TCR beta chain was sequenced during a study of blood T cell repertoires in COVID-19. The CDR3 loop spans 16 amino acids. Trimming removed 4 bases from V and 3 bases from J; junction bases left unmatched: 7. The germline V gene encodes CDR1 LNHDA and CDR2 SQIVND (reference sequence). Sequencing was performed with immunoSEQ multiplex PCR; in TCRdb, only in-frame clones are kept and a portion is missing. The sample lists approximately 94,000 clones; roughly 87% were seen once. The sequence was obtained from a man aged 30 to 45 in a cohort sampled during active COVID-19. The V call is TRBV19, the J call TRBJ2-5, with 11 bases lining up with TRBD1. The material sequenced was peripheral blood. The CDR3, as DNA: TGTGCCAGTAGTACATCCTCGGGACAGGGGGAAGAGACCCAGTACTTC. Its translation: CASSTSSGQGEETQYF.